These 18 T cell receptor beta chains were all obtained from the same sample, sequenced in a study of blood T cell repertoires in COVID-19. The repertoire was sequenced with immunoSEQ multiplex PCR; TCRdb's copy has only in-frame clones and lacks some. The sample lists under 350,000 clones, more than 75% occurring once. The sequencing input was peripheral blood. The receptors originated from a man in his 70s with acute or convalescent COVID-19.

This rearrangement joins TRBV7-2 to TRBJ2-3; the D gene is possibly TRBD2 (5 bases). CDR3 length: 15 amino acids. V lost 1 base and J lost 4, with 12 bases in between. Germline lookup yields CDR1 SGHTA and CDR2 FQGNSA. The CDR3 loop reads CASSLGLPGSDTQYF. The CDR3 bases are TGTGCCAGCAGCTTAGGTCTTCCGGGATCAGATACGCAGTATTTT. Filled out from reference TRBV7-2 and TRBJ2-3, the complete variable domain reads GAGVSQSPSNKVTEKGKDVELRCDPISGHTALYWYRQSLGQGLEFLIYFQGNSAPDKSGLPSDRFSAERTGGSVSTLTIQRTQQEDSAVYLCASSLGLPGSDTQYFGPGTRLTVL.

The chain has TRBV20-1 and TRBJ2-7, with TRBD1 matching over 9 bases. CDR1 is DFQATT and CDR2 is SNEGSKA in the germline V gene (reference sequence). The V segment lost 3 bases and the J segment 4 bases; nucleotides outside the gene matches: 4. This CDR3 has 13 amino acids. The chain's CDR3 is CSASRGTGYEQYF. The CDR3 DNA is TGCAGTGCTAGTAGGGGGACAGGGTACGAGCAGTACTTC.

The V and J genes are TRBV6-2 or TRBV6-3 and TRBJ2-1, with D maybe TRBD2 (6 bases). From germline, CDR1 is MNHEY and CDR2 SVGEGT. This CDR3 is 15 amino acids long. V lost 7 bases and J 1 base, leaving 14 bases between the germline ends. CDR3 amino acids: CASNPQAGSYNEQFF. In DNA form, the CDR3 reads TGTGCCAGCAACCCCCAGGCGGGGTCCTACAATGAGCAGTTCTTC.

This chain links TRBV28 with TRBJ2-5; TRBD1 matches at 9 bases. Germline V lookup: CDR1 MDHEN, CDR2 SYDVKM. The CDR3 loop spans 13 amino acids. V dropped 6 bases and J dropped 4; count of bases not matched to a gene: 3. CDR3 sequence (DNA): TGTGCCAGCAGGACAGGGGGGATAGAGACCCAGTACTTC. Translation gives CASRTGGIETQYF. The full variable domain, in which reference TRBV28 and TRBJ2-5 provide the parts outside the CDR3, is DVKVTQSSRYLVKRTGEKVFLECVQDMDHENMFWYRQDPGLGLRLIYFSYDVKMKEKGDIPEGYSVSREKKERFSLILESASTNQTSMYLCASRTGGIETQYFGPGTRLLVL.

This clone was detected once. The chain combines TRBV5-1 with TRBJ2-5; TRBD2 agrees at 7 bases. This CDR3 contains 15 residues. Germline V gene data show CDR1 as SGHRS and CDR2 as YFSETQ. Trimming removed 4 bases from V and 4 bases from J; junction bases left unmatched: 10. CDR3: CASSQGLVWGETQYF. CDR3 bases: TGCGCCAGCAGCCAAGGACTAGTCTGGGGAGAGACCCAGTACTTC.

The genes are TRBV7-9 and TRBJ1-5, with 7 nucleotides matching TRBD1. Germline CDR1 SEHNR, CDR2 FQNEAQ (reference sequence). V dropped 1 base and J dropped 6; count of bases not matched to a gene: 9. The CDR3 spans 16 residues. The CDR3 bases are TGTGCCAGCAGCTTAGGGGCGACAGGGTCTAGTCAGCCCCAGCATTTT. Translated, it gives CASSLGATGSSQPQHF. The whole variable domain, remainder taken from reference TRBV7-9 and TRBJ1-5, is DTGVSQNPRHKITKRGQNVTFRCDPISEHNRLYWYRQTLGQGPEFLTYFQNEAQLEKSRLLSDRFSAERPKGSFSTLEIQRTEQGDSAMYLCASSLGATGSSQPQHFGDGTRLSIL.

V is TRBV9 and J is TRBJ2-1, with 14 bases that match TRBD2. Per the germline V gene, CDR1 is SGDLS and CDR2 is YYNGEE. J gave up 9 bases and V 3 bases, and 5 bases lay outside the gene matches. The CDR3 is 15 amino acids. This chain's CDR3 is CASSETSGGVFEQFF. The CDR3 DNA is TGTGCCAGCAGCGAGACTAGCGGGGGGGTATTTGAGCAGTTCTTC. The complete variable domain, with remaining parts taken from reference TRBV9 and TRBJ2-1, reads DSGVTQTPKHLITATGQRVTLRCSPRSGDLSVYWYQQSLDQGLQFLIQYYNGEERAKGNILERFSAQQFPDLHSELNLSSLELGDSALYFCASSETSGGVFEQFFGPGTRLTVL.

The chain combines TRBV10-3 with TRBJ2-3; 10 bases fit TRBD2. The CDR3 sequence is 17 residues long. V lost 0 bases and J lost 6; bases outside the gene matches: 9. CDR1 is ENHRY and CDR2 is SYGVKD in the germline V gene. Here the CDR3 reads CAISESVAGGSFDTQYF. The CDR3 nucleotides are TGTGCCATCAGTGAGTCGGTAGCGGGGGGTTCCTTCGATACGCAGTATTTT.

This clone was observed once. V gene TRBV5-1 combines with J gene TRBJ1-2; TRBD1 agrees at 9 bases. With V trimmed by 4 bases and J by 8 bases, 15 bases remained unmatched. The CDR3 spans 16 residues. Germline V gene data show CDR1 as SGHRS and CDR2 as YFSETQ. In nucleotides, the CDR3 is TGCGCCAGCAGCCCGGGACAGGGCGTTGGTTATGGAGGCTACACCTTC. This translates into CASSPGQGVGYGGYTF. The variable domain in full, completed from reference TRBV5-1 and TRBJ1-2, reads KAGVTQTPRYLIKTRGQQVTLSCSPISGHRSVSWYQQTPGQGLQFLFEYFSETQRNKGNFPGRFSGRQFSNSRSEMNVSTLELGDSALYLCASSPGQGVGYGGYTFGSGTRLTVV.

The J gene is TRBJ1-6, the V gene TRBV30; D ambiguous. V was shortened by 1 base and J by 5 bases, with 9 bases between the two germline ends. Germline V CDR1 and CDR2: GTSNPN, SVGIG (reference sequence). The CDR3 extends over 14 amino acids. CDR3 coding DNA: TGTGCCTGGAGTGAATACAGTAATAATTCACCCCTCCACTTT. As protein: CAWSEYSNNSPLHF.

V usage is TRBV19 and J usage is TRBJ1-5; 10 bases line up with TRBD1. V shed 4 bases and J 1 base; nucleotides not matched to a gene: 4. Germline V lookup: CDR1 LNHDA, CDR2 SQIVND (reference sequence). CDR3 length equals 16 residues. CDR3 DNA sequence: TGTGCCAGTAGTACCGGGACAGGGGCCAGCAATCAGCCCCAGCATTTT. Protein sequence: CASSTGTGASNQPQHF.

The V and J genes are TRBV30 and TRBJ1-1; 8 bases are a match to TRBD1. V lost 2 bases and J lost 0; bases outside the gene matches: 8. There are 16 residues in the CDR3. The germline V gene has CDR1 GTSNPN and CDR2 SVGIG (reference sequence). CDR3 nucleotides: TGTGCCTGGAGTCAAGACAGGGGCCCTTTGAACACTGAAGCTTTCTTT. This codes for CAWSQDRGPLNTEAFF. The whole variable domain, remainder taken from reference TRBV30 and TRBJ1-1, is SQTIHQWPATLVQPVGSPLSLECTVEGTSNPNLYWYRQAAGRGLQLLFYSVGIGQISSEVPQNLSASRPQDRQFILSSKKLLLSDSGFYLCAWSQDRGPLNTEAFFGQGTRLTVV.

The chain links TRBV5-1 to TRBJ1-2, with a tentative D call TRBD1 (5 bases). This CDR3 has 13 amino acids. V was cut by 4 bases and J by 3 bases, with 10 bases left in between. The germline V gene encodes CDR1 SGHRS and CDR2 YFSETQ. The CDR3 loop reads CASSLGHDYGYTF. The CDR3 DNA follows: TGCGCCAGCAGCCTAGGACATGACTATGGCTACACCTTC.

This clone was observed a handful of times. The rearrangement joins TRBV3-1 (or the pseudogene TRBV3-2) to TRBJ2-5; possibly TRBD2 for D (6 bases). This CDR3 has 16 residues. The V and J ends lost 0 bases and 3 bases respectively, with 14 bases between them. Germline V lookup: CDR1 LGHDT, CDR2 YNNKEL (reference sequence). The chain's CDR3 is CASSQDTTGDEETQYF. The CDR3, as DNA: TGTGCCAGCAGCCAAGATACGACGGGAGACGAAGAGACCCAGTACTTC.

The rearrangement uses TRBV28 and TRBJ1-2; a possible D gene is TRBD1 (5 bases). The CDR3 is made up of 14 amino acids. CDR1 is MDHEN, CDR2 SYDVKM, per germline. Trimming removed 4 bases at V and 6 bases at J, with 15 bases between. The CDR3 nucleotides are TGTGCCAGCAGTTCTCCCGCGGGGGGAAATGGCTACACCTTC. Translating it yields CASSSPAGGNGYTF.

The chain employs TRBV12-3 or TRBV12-4 and TRBJ1-3, with D perhaps matching TRBD1 (6 bases). The CDR3 loop spans 13 amino acids. V lost 6 bases and J 8 bases, leaving 14 bases between the germline ends. As DNA, the CDR3 is TGTGCCAGCAGGCTGACAGGTGGGGACACCATATATTTT. Protein sequence: CASRLTGGDTIYF.

J is TRBJ2-7 and V is TRBV28; D is perhaps TRBD2 (5 bases). Trimming cost V 11 bases and J 6 bases, with 20 bases left between them. In germline, CDR1 is MDHEN, CDR2 SYDVKM. This CDR3 has 13 residues. CDR3 amino acids: CAGRHGGTGEQYF. As DNA, the CDR3 is TGTGCCGGTCGCCACGGAGGAACGGGCGAGCAGTACTTC.

This clone was detected a few times. The chain carries TRBV5-5 and TRBJ2-7, with a tentative D call TRBD1 (6 bases). The germline V and J ends were trimmed by 2 bases and 2 bases, with 11 bases remaining between them. This CDR3 contains 14 residues. CDR1 and CDR2 (germline): SGHKS, YYEKEE (reference sequence). The CDR3 DNA sequence: TGTGCCAGCAGCTTTTTAACAGGGACCTACGAGCAGTACTTC. It translates to CASSFLTGTYEQYF.